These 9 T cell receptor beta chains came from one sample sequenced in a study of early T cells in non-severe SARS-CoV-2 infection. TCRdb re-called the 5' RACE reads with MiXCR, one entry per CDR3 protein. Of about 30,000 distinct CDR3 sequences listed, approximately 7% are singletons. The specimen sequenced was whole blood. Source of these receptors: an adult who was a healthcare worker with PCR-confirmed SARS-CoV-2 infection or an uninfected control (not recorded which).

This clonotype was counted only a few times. The CDR3: CARQGGDSPLHF. CDR3 nucleotides: TGTGCCAGACAGGGAGGAGATTCACCCCTCCACTTT. The V and J genes are TRBV2 and TRBJ1-6, with D maybe TRBD1 (6 bases). In germline, CDR1 is SNHLY, CDR2 FYNNEI. The CDR3 consists of 12 residues. V was pared by 9 bases and J by 8 bases, with 11 bases between.

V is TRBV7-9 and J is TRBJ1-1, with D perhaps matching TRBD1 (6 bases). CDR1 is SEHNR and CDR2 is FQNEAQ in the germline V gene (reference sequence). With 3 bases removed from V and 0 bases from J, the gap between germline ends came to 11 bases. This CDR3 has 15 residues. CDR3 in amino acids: CASSFGTRMNTEAFF. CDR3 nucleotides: TGTGCCAGCAGCTTCGGGACACGGATGAACACTGAAGCTTTCTTT.

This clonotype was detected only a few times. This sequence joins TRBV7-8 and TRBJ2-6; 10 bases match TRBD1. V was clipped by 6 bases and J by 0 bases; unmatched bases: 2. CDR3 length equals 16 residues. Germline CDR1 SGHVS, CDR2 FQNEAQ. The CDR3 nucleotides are TGTGCCAGCAGAGGGACAGGGGCCTCTGGGGCCAACGTCCTGACTTTC. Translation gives CASRGTGASGANVLTF.

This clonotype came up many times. CDR3 nucleotides: TGCAGTGCTAGAGATCGAGCCGCCTATGGCTACACCTTC. It is translated as CSARDRAAYGYTF. V gene TRBV20-1 combines with J gene TRBJ1-2; no reliable D call. This CDR3 has 13 amino acids. Germline CDR1 DFQATT, CDR2 SNEGSKA (reference sequence). Deletions cut 0 bases from V and 4 bases from J, with 9 bases between.

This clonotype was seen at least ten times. The CDR3 DNA reads as TGTGCCAGCAGCTTAGATGCCCGCGCAGATACGCAGTATTTT. Its protein product is CASSLDARADTQYF. The V call is TRBV13, the J call TRBJ2-3; D call uncertain. This CDR3 spans 14 amino acids. The V gene lost 1 base and the J gene lost 4 bases, with 9 bases spanning the gap. The germline V gene encodes CDR1 PRHDT and CDR2 FYEKMQ (reference sequence).

The CDR3, as DNA: TGTGCCAGCAGCCAAATCAACACTGAAGCTTTCTTT. It yields the protein CASSQINTEAFF. The chain is built from TRBV3-1 and TRBJ1-1; D remains unclear. This CDR3 comprises 12 residues. V lost 2 bases and J 2 bases, leaving 3 bases between the germline ends. CDR1 is LGHDT and CDR2 is YNNKEL in the germline V gene (reference sequence).

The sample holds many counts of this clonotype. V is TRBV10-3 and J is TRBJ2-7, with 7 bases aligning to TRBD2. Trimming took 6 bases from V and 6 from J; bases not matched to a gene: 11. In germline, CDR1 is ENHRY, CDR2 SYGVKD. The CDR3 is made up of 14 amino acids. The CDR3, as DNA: TGTGCCATCAGCCGCCCGACTGGGGGGGGCGAGCAGTACTTC. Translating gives CAISRPTGGGEQYF.

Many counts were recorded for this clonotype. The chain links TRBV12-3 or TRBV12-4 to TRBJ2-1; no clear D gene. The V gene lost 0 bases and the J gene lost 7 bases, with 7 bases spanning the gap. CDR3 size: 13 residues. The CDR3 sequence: CASSLALGNEQFF. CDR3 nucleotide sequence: TGTGCCAGCAGTTTAGCCCTAGGGAATGAGCAGTTCTTC.

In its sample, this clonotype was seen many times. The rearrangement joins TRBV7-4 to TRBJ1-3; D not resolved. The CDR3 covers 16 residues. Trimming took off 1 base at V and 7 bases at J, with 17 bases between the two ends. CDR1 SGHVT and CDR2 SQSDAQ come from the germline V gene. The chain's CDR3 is CASSLERTLAGNTIYF. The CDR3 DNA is TGTGCCAGCAGCTTAGAAAGGACCCTGGCCGGGAACACCATATATTTT.